This TCR beta chain was found in a study of T cells after posttransplantation cyclophosphamide. The naive gate required viable CD3+CD4+ or CD3+CD8+ cells with CCR7+CD45RA+CD45RO-CD95-CD27+CD28+ phenotype. The repertoire was sequenced with immunoSEQ multiplex PCR; TCRdb's copy has only in-frame clones and lacks some. The sample contains tens of thousands of clones, 91% of which appear only once. Study-level results: Donor-recipient repertoire similarity was low at 1-2 months, rising over year one.

Concerning this clone itself: What it recognizes is unknown.

Material: naive CD4+ T cells sorted from blood. The receptor was isolated from a man under 40 in good health and a related stem cell transplant donor.

CDR3 protein: CASTRQENTGELFF. CDR3 nucleotides: TGCGCCAGCACCCGACAGGAGAACACCGGGGAGCTGTTTTTT. The chain uses TRBV5-1 and TRBJ2-2, with D possibly being TRBD1 (6 bases). Germline V CDR1 and CDR2: SGHRS, YFSETQ. V shed 6 bases and J shed 1 base, with 10 bases lying between them. CDR3 length: 14 residues.